Below, 17 T cell receptor beta chains from the same sample are listed, as sequenced in a study of blood T cell repertoires in COVID-19. Assay used: immunoSEQ multiplex PCR; TCRdb lists only in-frame clones, some missing. The sample carries hundreds of thousands of clones, approximately 83% recorded once. Material for sequencing was peripheral blood. The receptors come from a woman aged 25 to 45 with COVID-19, enrolled during active disease.

The chain is built from TRBV4-3 and TRBJ1-2; 7 nucleotides match TRBD1. Germline V lookup: CDR1 LGHNA, CDR2 YSLEER. V lost 1 base to trimming and J lost 2 bases; unmatched junction nucleotides: 7. The CDR3 length is 16 residues. CDR3 sequence reads: CASSQGITGANYGYTF. CDR3 sequence (DNA): TGCGCCAGCAGCCAAGGGATCACAGGGGCCAACTATGGCTACACCTTC.

This clone was recorded once. The J gene is TRBJ2-1, the V gene TRBV3-1 (or the pseudogene TRBV3-2), with D possibly matching TRBD2 (5 bases). Germline CDR1 reads LGHDT; CDR2 reads YNNKEL (reference sequence). The CDR3 loop spans 12 amino acids. V was trimmed by 2 bases and J by 12 bases, leaving 11 bases between them. In nucleotides, the CDR3 is TGTGCCAGCAGCCAACCTAGCTCCGGGCAGTTCTTC. Translating gives CASSQPSSGQFF.

The V call is TRBV28, the J call TRBJ2-3; D is unclear. Per germline, CDR1 MDHEN and CDR2 SYDVKM. V was cut by 5 bases and J by 1 base, with 13 bases left in between. This CDR3 comprises 15 residues. The CDR3 loop is CASSMLTGRTDTQYF. The CDR3 DNA reads as TGTGCCAGCAGTATGTTAACCGGTCGCACAGATACGCAGTATTTT.

The chain links TRBV19 to TRBJ1-3; TRBD1 matches 10 bases. CDR3 length: 13 residues. V shed 5 bases, J shed 7 bases, and the junction held 2 bases outside the gene matches. Looked up from germline, CDR1 is LNHDA and CDR2 is SQIVND (reference sequence). CDR3 sequence reads: CASSRQGANTIYF. The CDR3 DNA is TGTGCCAGTAGTCGACAGGGGGCGAACACCATATATTTT.

This clone was detected once. The rearrangement links TRBV4-2 to TRBJ2-2; 8 nucleotides align to TRBD2. CDR3 length: 17 residues. Trimming removed 0 bases from V and 2 bases from J; junction bases left unmatched: 5. The germline V gene has CDR1 LGHNA and CDR2 YNFKEQ. The chain's CDR3 is CASSQEELAVNTGELFF. The CDR3 bases are TGTGCCAGCAGCCAAGAGGAACTAGCGGTTAACACCGGGGAGCTGTTTTTT.

V usage is TRBV29-1 and J usage is TRBJ2-3; 7 nucleotides match TRBD1. The V segment lost 4 bases and the J segment 5 bases; nucleotides outside the gene matches: 6. Looked up from germline, CDR1 is SQVTM and CDR2 is ANQGSEA. This CDR3 is 13 amino acids long. The CDR3 coding sequence is TGCAGCGTTGCGACAGGGCCGCGAGATACGCAGTATTTT. As protein: CSVATGPRDTQYF.

The chain uses TRBV3-1 (or the pseudogene TRBV3-2) and TRBJ1-5; 7 nucleotides agree with TRBD1. J lost 2 bases, V lost 1 base, and 2 bases had no gene match. This CDR3 is built from 15 residues. Germline values: CDR1 LGHDT, CDR2 YNNKEL (reference sequence). Here the CDR3 reads CASSQGTGGNQPQHF. CDR3 nucleotides: TGTGCCAGCAGCCAAGGGACAGGAGGCAATCAGCCCCAGCATTTT.

This rearrangement joins TRBV7-9 to TRBJ1-3, with TRBD1 as a possible D gene (6 bases). V was shortened by 3 bases and J by 2 bases, with 11 bases between the two germline ends. This CDR3 is built from 15 residues. Germline CDR1 and CDR2: SEHNR and FQNEAQ (reference sequence). This CDR3 reads CASSFSQGAGNTIYF. The CDR3 DNA follows: TGTGCCAGCAGCTTCTCACAGGGAGCTGGAAACACCATATATTTT.

This clone has only a few counts. This rearrangement joins TRBV19 to TRBJ2-2; the D gene is possibly TRBD1 (6 bases). The CDR3 covers 13 residues. Trimming stripped 9 bases from V and 1 base from J, with 9 bases between. CDR1 and CDR2 (germline): LNHDA, SQIVND (reference sequence). In nucleotides, the CDR3 is TGTGCCAGCACGGGACAGAACACCGGGGAGCTGTTTTTT. Its translation: CASTGQNTGELFF.

This clone was picked up one time. V usage is TRBV6-2 or TRBV6-3 and J usage is TRBJ2-3; the match to TRBD2 covers 8 bases. CDR1 and CDR2 (germline): MNHEY, SVGEGT. The CDR3 runs 15 residues. The junction had 5 bases not matched to a gene; V was cut back by 3 bases and J by 3 bases. This chain's CDR3 is CASSYGQRGTDTQYF. For the CDR3, the DNA is TGTGCCAGCAGTTATGGCCAGCGGGGGACAGATACGCAGTATTTT.

The sample holds one count of this clone. The V call is TRBV6-2 or TRBV6-3, the J call TRBJ1-1, with D unresolved. Germline loops: CDR1 MNHEY, CDR2 SVGEGT. The V and J ends lost 6 bases and 1 base respectively, with 9 bases between them. This CDR3 spans 13 amino acids. Here the CDR3 reads CASSWTGNTEAFF. The CDR3 DNA reads TGTGCCAGCAGCTGGACTGGGAACACTGAAGCTTTCTTT.

The genes are TRBV4-3 and TRBJ2-2, with D possibly TRBD2 on 8 matching bases. The CDR3 has 15 residues. In germline, CDR1 is LGHNA, CDR2 YSLEER. Deletions cut 4 bases from V and 5 bases from J, with 14 bases between. DNA of the CDR3: TGCGCCAGCAGCCTAGGGGGCGGGGGGACCGGGGAGCTGTTTTTT. Translation: CASSLGGGGTGELFF.

This clone was recorded a few times. The chain uses TRBV12-3 or TRBV12-4 and TRBJ1-1; D is possibly TRBD1 (6 bases). V lost 6 bases, J lost 7 bases, and 15 bases lay in between. The CDR3 covers 13 residues. The CDR3 reads CASSHRTAHEAFF. CDR3 nucleotides: TGTGCCAGCAGCCATAGGACAGCACATGAAGCTTTCTTT.

The chain is built from TRBV6-5 and TRBJ2-3, with TRBD1 matching 11 bases. Germline V CDR1 and CDR2: MNHEY, SVGAGI. J lost 4 bases, V lost 2 bases, and 2 bases had no gene match. The CDR3 runs to 15 residues. The CDR3 here is CASSYGQGAADTQYF. The CDR3 DNA reads TGTGCCAGCAGTTACGGACAGGGGGCCGCAGATACGCAGTATTTT.

This chain uses TRBV2 with TRBJ2-3, with D possibly matching TRBD2 (6 bases). The CDR3 has 13 amino acids. The ends were cut back, 7 bases at V and 5 bases at J, with 13 bases in the middle. Germline values: CDR1 SNHLY, CDR2 FYNNEI. Here the CDR3 reads CASMEGPIDTQYF. CDR3 bases: TGTGCCAGCATGGAGGGCCCGATAGATACGCAGTATTTT.

The rearrangement links TRBV7-2 to TRBJ1-2, with 9 bases matching TRBD1. The V segment lost 5 bases and the J segment 5 bases; nucleotides outside the gene matches: 9. The CDR3 has 15 residues. The germline V gene has CDR1 SGHTA and CDR2 FQGNSA. The CDR3 DNA sequence: TGTGCCAGCAGCCCGGCGGGACAGGGCCTTTATGGCTACACCTTC. Translated: CASSPAGQGLYGYTF. Complete variable domain (other parts from reference TRBV7-2 and TRBJ1-2): GAGVSQSPSNKVTEKGKDVELRCDPISGHTALYWYRQSLGQGLEFLIYFQGNSAPDKSGLPSDRFSAERTGGSVSTLTIQRTQQEDSAVYLCASSPAGQGLYGYTFGSGTRLTVV.

This chain joins TRBV9 and TRBJ2-1; no clear D gene. Germline loops: CDR1 SGDLS, CDR2 YYNGEE. The length of the CDR3 is 13 residues. The V end was cut by 4 bases, the J end by 3 bases, with 8 bases between. As DNA, the CDR3 is TGTGCCAGCAGCCCCCGAGACTACAATGAGCAGTTCTTC. This translates into CASSPRDYNEQFF.